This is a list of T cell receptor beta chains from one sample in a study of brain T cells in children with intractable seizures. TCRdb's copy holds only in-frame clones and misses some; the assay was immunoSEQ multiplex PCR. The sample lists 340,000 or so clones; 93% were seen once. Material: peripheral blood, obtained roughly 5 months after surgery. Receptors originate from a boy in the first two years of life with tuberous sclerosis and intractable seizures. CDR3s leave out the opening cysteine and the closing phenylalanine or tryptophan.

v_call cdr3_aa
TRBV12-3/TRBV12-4 ASSDPGSYGYT
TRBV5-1 ASSLEGRVHPGAEAF
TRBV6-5 ASRVRGQGTEAF
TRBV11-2 ASSRAGSGAQETQY
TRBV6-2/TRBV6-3 ASSYPDPGELF
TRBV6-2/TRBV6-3 ASSYSSGGAPSTDTQY
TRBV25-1 ASSEWGTNQPQH
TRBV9 ASSPGQGTNQPQH
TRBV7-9 ASSLVRGPAYEQY
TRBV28 ASSLRGRLLAKNIQY
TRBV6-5 ASRLQQGINEKLF
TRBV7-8 ASSEPGAGGYT
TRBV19 ARRQGSSYEQY
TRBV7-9 ASRKGVYYGNTEAF
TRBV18 ASSDLLAGTDEQF
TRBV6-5 ASRATPYGYT
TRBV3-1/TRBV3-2 ASSQAGTGNTEAF
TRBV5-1 ASSLVGVDEQF
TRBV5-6 ASSWGLAGGPSYNEQF
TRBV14 ASSQENFKRTGIPYEQY
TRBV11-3 ASSPGTAKNIQY
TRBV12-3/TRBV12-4 ASSLDSLYEQY
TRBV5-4 ATSRADDMETQY
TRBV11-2 ASSLVGGTSSYEQY
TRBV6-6 ASSYYEEEKLF
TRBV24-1 ATSDSQDIQY
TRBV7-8 ASSLDPPGGNTIY
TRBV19 ASSIWGTGNTIY
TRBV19 ASSLKRGNQPQH
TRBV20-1 SASSELPQH
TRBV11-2 ASSPYSDTEAF
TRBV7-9 ASSPRDGYEQY
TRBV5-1 ASILAGAPDTQY
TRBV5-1 ASSLNSEGYEQF
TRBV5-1 ASTSLAGTWETQY
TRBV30 ASTTGTYEQY
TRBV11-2 ASSLRGANTEAF
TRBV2 ARPPELAF
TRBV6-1 ASSEQAGSYEQY
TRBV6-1 ASSEPKTGLRGYT
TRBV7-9 ASVGAGGTGELF
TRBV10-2 ASSDQGHFYEQY
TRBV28 ASSFSWETSTDTQY
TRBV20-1 SASGGVRETQY
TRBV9 ASSVNSGNTIY
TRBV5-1 ASSLRDRTYEQY
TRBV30 AWGDSYEQY
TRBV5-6 ASSLGYDTQY
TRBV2 ASINRDIEAF
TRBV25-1 ASSESPGAHEQY
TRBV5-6 ASSFVNEKLF
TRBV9 ASSVVDSGGSDTQY
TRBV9 ASSVAVKESETQY
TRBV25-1 ASSEFSEGHGYT
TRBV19 ASSPRDLRSYEQY
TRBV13 ASSLWAAGELF
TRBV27 ASSMDYPGGSYNEQF